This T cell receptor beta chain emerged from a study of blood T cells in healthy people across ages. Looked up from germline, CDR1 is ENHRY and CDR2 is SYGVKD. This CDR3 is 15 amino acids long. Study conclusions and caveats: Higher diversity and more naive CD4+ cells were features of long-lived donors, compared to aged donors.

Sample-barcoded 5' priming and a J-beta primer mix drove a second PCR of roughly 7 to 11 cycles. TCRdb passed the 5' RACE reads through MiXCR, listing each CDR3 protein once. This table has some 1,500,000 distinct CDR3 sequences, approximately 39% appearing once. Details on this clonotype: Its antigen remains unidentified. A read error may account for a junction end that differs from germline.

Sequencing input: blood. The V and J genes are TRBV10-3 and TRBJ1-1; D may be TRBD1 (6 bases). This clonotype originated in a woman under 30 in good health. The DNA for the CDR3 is TGTGCCATCAGTGATCGAGGGGGTGGGGACACTAAAGCTTTCTTT. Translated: CAISDRGGGDTKAFF.